This T cell receptor (beta chain) was documented in a study of T cell repertoires in cytomegalovirus infection. Study context: From public TCR beta signatures came an indication of both CMV infection and matching HLA type. Study-wide results and limits: The study found HLA-C-restricted CMV-specific TCR beta clonotypes dominating the ex vivo response. Totalled public TCR beta family frequency picked out people who carried CMV plus the relevant HLA.

TCRdb reanalysed the reads using MiXCR and keeps one entry per CDR3 protein. The data contain roughly 600,000 distinct CDR3 sequences, 24% of them singletons. The table lists this clonotype with many counts. Antigen: not known. This CDR3 contains 16 residues. CDR1 and CDR2 from the germline V gene are MNHEY and SVGAGI. V was cut by 0 bases and J by 5 bases, with 16 bases left in between. This clonotype originated in a human donor in good health (CMV status not recorded). Some clones in this sample may be carry-over from other donors' samples. Sequenced: CD8+ T cells from PBMCs. This chain joins TRBV6-5 and TRBJ1-2; D unclear. The CDR3 is CASSYSSEGRVYGYTF. The DNA of the CDR3 is TGTGCCAGCAGTTACTCGTCAGAGGGCAGAGTGTATGGCTACACCTTC.